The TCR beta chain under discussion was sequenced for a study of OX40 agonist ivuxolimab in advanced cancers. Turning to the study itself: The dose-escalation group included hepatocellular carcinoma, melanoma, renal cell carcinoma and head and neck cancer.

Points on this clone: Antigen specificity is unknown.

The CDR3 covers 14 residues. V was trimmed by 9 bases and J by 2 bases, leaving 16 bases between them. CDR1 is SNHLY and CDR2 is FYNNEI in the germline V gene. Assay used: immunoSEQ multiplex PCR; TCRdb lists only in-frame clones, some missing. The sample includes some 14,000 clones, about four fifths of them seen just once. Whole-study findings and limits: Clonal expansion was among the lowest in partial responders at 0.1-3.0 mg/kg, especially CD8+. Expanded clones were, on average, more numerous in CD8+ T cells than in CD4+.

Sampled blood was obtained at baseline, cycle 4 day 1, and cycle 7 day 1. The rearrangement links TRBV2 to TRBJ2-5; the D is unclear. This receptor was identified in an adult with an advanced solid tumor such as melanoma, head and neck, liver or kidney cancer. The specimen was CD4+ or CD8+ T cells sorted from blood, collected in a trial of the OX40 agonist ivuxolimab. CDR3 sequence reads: CASVGSRFQETQYF. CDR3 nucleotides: TGTGCCAGTGTTGGGTCCCGCTTTCAAGAGACCCAGTACTTC.